These 13 T cell receptor beta chains share one sample of origin, sequenced in a study of T cells in Graves' hyperthyroidism and ophthalmopathy. The source material, RNA transcripts, was used to amplify TCR beta CDR3 regions. The HTBI primer set was used in a first-round RT-PCR of the TCR CDR3. TCRdb reprocessed the multiplex PCR reads via MiXCR and lists one record per CDR3 protein. The table shows around 300,000 distinct CDR3 sequences, with 11% to 15% occurring only once. The sequenced material came from blood. These receptors were taken from a woman in her twenties or thirties with Graves' hyperthyroidism.

This clonotype came up many times. The rearrangement joins TRBV28 to TRBJ2-5, with 8 bases fitting TRBD2. The CDR3 runs 14 residues. Trimming cost V 9 bases and J 3 bases; bases outside gene matches: 9. CDR1 is MDHEN, CDR2 SYDVKM, per germline. CDR3 in DNA: TGTGCCAGTCAGTACGGGGGGGCGGAAGAGACCCAGTACTTC. Amino acid sequence: CASQYGGAEETQYF. Full variable domain (rest looked up from reference TRBV28 and TRBJ2-5): DVKVTQSSRYLVKRTGEKVFLECVQDMDHENMFWYRQDPGLGLRLIYFSYDVKMKEKGDIPEGYSVSREKKERFSLILESASTNQTSMYLCASQYGGAEETQYFGPGTRLLVL.

This clonotype was recorded at least ten times. The genes are TRBV28 and TRBJ1-1; D is ambiguous. Germline values: CDR1 MDHEN, CDR2 SYDVKM. V was clipped by 3 bases and J by 8 bases, with 16 bases between them. This CDR3 comprises 14 residues. Written as DNA, the CDR3 is TGTGCCAGCAGTTTCGGGTCCGAGACGGCAGAAGCTTTCTTT. Its translation is CASSFGSETAEAFF. The full variable domain, in which reference TRBV28 and TRBJ1-1 provide the parts outside the CDR3, is DVKVTQSSRYLVKRTGEKVFLECVQDMDHENMFWYRQDPGLGLRLIYFSYDVKMKEKGDIPEGYSVSREKKERFSLILESASTNQTSMYLCASSFGSETAEAFFGQGTRLTVV.

This clonotype was counted ten times or more. This chain connects TRBV7-8 to TRBJ2-2; the match to TRBD1 covers 12 bases. V trimming: 5 bases; J trimming: 5 bases; junction bases outside the gene matches: 12. This CDR3 contains 18 residues. Per germline, CDR1 SGHVS and CDR2 FQNEAQ. The CDR3 DNA sequence: TGTGCCAGCAGCACCCCCGGGACAGGGGGCGCGTTTACCGGGGAGCTGTTTTTT. Encoded protein: CASSTPGTGGAFTGELFF.

As for this clonotype: Just one base apart from a much larger clone, this may be a read error. V and J are TRBV11-2 and TRBJ2-1; the D gene is possibly TRBD2 (5 bases). The DNA end lines up better with TRBJ2-7; the J call may be wrong. The CDR3 totals 15 residues. Germline loops: CDR1 SGHAT, CDR2 FQNNGV. The CDR3 here is CASSPLSGSYNEQYF. CDR3 in DNA: TGTGCCAGCAGCCCGCTGAGCGGCTCCTACAATGAGCAGTACTTC.

This clonotype was seen ten or more times. The chain recombines TRBV19 with TRBJ2-7, with TRBD2 as a possible D gene (6 bases). This CDR3 region has 14 residues. Between the trimmed V and J ends, which lost 4 bases and 3 bases, there was a span of 13 bases. Germline assignment: CDR1 LNHDA and CDR2 SQIVND (reference sequence). The CDR3 spells CASSRGVKDYEQYF. CDR3 sequence (DNA): TGTGCCAGTAGTAGGGGGGTTAAGGACTACGAGCAGTACTTC.

There are many counts of this clonotype. V and J are TRBV11-2 and TRBJ2-1; weak D call: TRBD2 (5 bases). Between the trimmed V and J ends, which lost 3 bases and 8 bases, there was a span of 11 bases. Germline V lookup: CDR1 SGHAT, CDR2 FQNNGV. The CDR3 runs 13 residues. CDR3 amino acids: CASSFYSVHEQFF. The CDR3 DNA follows: TGTGCCAGCAGCTTTTATAGCGTCCATGAGCAGTTCTTC.

The rearrangement links TRBV6-2 or TRBV6-3 to TRBJ2-7, with D perhaps matching TRBD2 (6 bases). Per the germline V gene, CDR1 is MNHEY and CDR2 is SVGEGT. Trimming stripped 5 bases from V and 1 base from J, with 15 bases between. The CDR3 is 15 residues long. The DNA of the CDR3 is TGTGCCAGCAGTCCGGAGCGGGTTATTTCCTACGAGCAGTACTTC. Translating it yields CASSPERVISYEQYF.

This clonotype was seen ten or more times. The J gene is TRBJ2-3, the V gene TRBV28; D is uncertain. The V and J ends lost 2 bases and 4 bases respectively, with 16 bases between them. The CDR3 covers 16 residues. The V gene's germline CDR1 is MDHEN and CDR2 SYDVKM. This chain's CDR3 is CASSLIALRPPDTQYF. Here the CDR3 DNA reads TGTGCCAGCAGTTTAATTGCCCTACGGCCCCCAGATACGCAGTATTTT.

There are many counts of this clonotype. V gene TRBV27 combines with J gene TRBJ2-7; D call uncertain. V lost 6 bases and J lost 2, with 11 bases in between. CDR1 and CDR2 from the germline V gene are MNHEY and SMNVEV (reference sequence). The CDR3 loop spans 13 amino acids. CDR3 in amino acids: CASRGRQAYEQYF. DNA for the CDR3: TGTGCCAGCAGAGGACGGCAAGCCTACGAGCAGTACTTC.

This clonotype has more than one count but fewer than ten. The rearrangement joins TRBV27 to TRBJ2-7, with 9 bases lining up with TRBD1. The CDR3 sequence is 14 residues long. V dropped 5 bases and J dropped 2; count of bases not matched to a gene: 4. The germline CDR1 and CDR2 sequences are MNHEY and SMNVEV (reference sequence). The CDR3 DNA sequence: TGTGCCAGCAGTACCCGGGACAGGGCCTACGAGCAGTACTTC. Translated: CASSTRDRAYEQYF.

This clonotype was seen at least ten times. V and J are TRBV29-1 and TRBJ2-1, with 13 bases aligning to TRBD2. Losses at the gene ends were 8 bases for V and 9 bases for J; bases not matched to a gene: 10. The CDR3 is made up of 14 amino acids. The germline gives CDR1 SQVTM, CDR2 ANQGSEA. The CDR3 DNA follows: TGCAGCCATCGGACTAGCGGGAGAATCAGTGAGCAGTTCTTC. Its protein is CSHRTSGRISEQFF.

V is TRBV15 and J is TRBJ2-1; maybe TRBD1 (6 bases). Trimming took off 1 base at V and 8 bases at J, with 9 bases between the two ends. CDR3 length: 13 amino acids. Germline V CDR1 and CDR2: LNHNV, YYDKDF (reference sequence). The CDR3 sequence is CATSRARGYEQFF. The CDR3 nucleotides read TGTGCCACCAGCAGAGCCAGGGGATATGAGCAGTTCTTC.

This clonotype was counted ten times or more. This chain joins TRBV7-2 and TRBJ2-3; weak D call: TRBD2 (6 bases). The CDR3 covers 15 residues. Germline V gene data show CDR1 as SGHTA and CDR2 as FQGNSA. V lost 2 bases, J lost 0 bases, and 9 bases lay in between. CDR3 in amino acids: CASSLRAGSTDTQYF. Written as DNA, the CDR3 is TGTGCCAGCAGCTTAAGGGCGGGAAGCACAGATACGCAGTATTTT.